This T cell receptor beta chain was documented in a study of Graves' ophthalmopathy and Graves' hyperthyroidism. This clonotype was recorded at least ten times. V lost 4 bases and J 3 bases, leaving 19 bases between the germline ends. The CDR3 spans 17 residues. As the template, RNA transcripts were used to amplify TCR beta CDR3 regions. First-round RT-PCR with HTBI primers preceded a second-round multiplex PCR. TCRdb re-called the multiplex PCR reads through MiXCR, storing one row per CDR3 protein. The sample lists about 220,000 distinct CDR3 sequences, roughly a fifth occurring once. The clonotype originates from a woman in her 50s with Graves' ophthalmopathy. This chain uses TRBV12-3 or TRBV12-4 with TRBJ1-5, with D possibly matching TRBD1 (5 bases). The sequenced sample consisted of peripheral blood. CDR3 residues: CASSSESLGALNQPQHF. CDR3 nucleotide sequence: TGTGCCAGCAGTTCGGAAAGCTTAGGGGCCCTCAATCAGCCCCAGCATTTT.